A single sample is the source of the 22 T cell receptor beta chains below, sequenced in a study of T cell repertoires in cytomegalovirus infection (dated by TCRdb to between 2018 and 2020). Data came from an Illumina HiSeq 1500. TCRdb reprocessed the public reads (quality trimming at Q25 with fastp, clone calling with MiXCR) and kept in-frame beta chains. Rows are combined by CDR3 protein, so each entry shows the most common genes and DNA. The table for this sample lists about 920,000 distinct CDR3 sequences; about 33% of them were counted only once. Roughly 12% of the sample belongs to the ten largest clones. Their specific antigens are unknown. The treatment or condition label of this sample denotes: in vitro stimulation with specific CMV peptide epitopes to enrich CMV-specific T cells. The sample consisted of cultured CD8+ T cells from PBMCs, taken from culture after CMV antigen stimulation. The receptors originated from a human donor in good health (CMV status not recorded). Some clones in this sample may be carry-over from other donors' samples.

This clonotype was seen ten or more times. This chain links TRBV20-1 with TRBJ2-7; D not certain. Germline CDR1 and CDR2: DFQATT and SNEGSKA (reference sequence). The CDR3 is 12 amino acids. Trimming took 4 bases from V and 2 from J, leaving 9 bases between them. CDR3 protein: CSAIYLTYEQYV. The CDR3 nucleotides read TGCAGTGCTATCTACTTGACCTACGAGCAGTACGTC.

The V call is TRBV9, the J call TRBJ2-3; 8 bases align to TRBD1. Germline loops: CDR1 SGDLS, CDR2 YYNGEE. V trimming: 0 bases; J trimming: 4 bases; junction bases outside the gene matches: 10. There are 17 residues in the CDR3. This chain's CDR3 is CASSVARGQGIADTQYF. CDR3 DNA sequence: TGTGCCAGCAGCGTAGCTAGAGGACAGGGAATCGCAGATACGCAGTATTTT.

This clonotype appeared a few times. V is TRBV28 and J is TRBJ2-7, with 7 bases aligning to TRBD1. Germline CDR1 MDHEN, CDR2 SYDVKM. There are 14 residues in the CDR3. Unmatched junction bases numbered 8, after V lost 5 bases and J lost 4 bases. This CDR3 is CASSPMTGSYEQYV. CDR3 DNA: TGTGCCAGCAGTCCCATGACAGGGTCTTACGAGCAGTACGTC.

This clonotype was counted only a few times. The rearrangement joins TRBV6-1 to TRBJ2-1; 11 bases map to TRBD2. Germline lookup yields CDR1 MNHNS and CDR2 SASEGT. The junction had 13 bases not matched to a gene; V was cut back by 6 bases and J by 9 bases. CDR3 size: 16 residues. The CDR3 DNA follows: TGTGCCAGCAGAGGGTCTGGACTAGCGGGTCTCGGTGAGCAGTTCTTC. Translated: CASRGSGLAGLGEQFF.

This clonotype turned up a few times. J is TRBJ1-4 and V is TRBV2; D is unclear. Looked up from germline, CDR1 is SNHLY and CDR2 is FYNNEI. This CDR3 contains 16 residues. V dropped 7 bases and J dropped 0 bases, with 15 bases sitting between them. The CDR3 nucleotides are TGTGCCAGCAAGAGCAGGAGTAGGACAACTAATGAAAAACTGTTTTTT. It codes for CASKSRSRTTNEKLFF. Supplemented by reference TRBV2 and TRBJ1-4, the full variable domain reads EPEVTQTPSHQVTQMGQEVILRCVPISNHLYFYWYRQILGQKVEFLVSFYNNEISEKSEIFDDQFSVERPDGSNFTLKIRSTKLEDSAMYFCASKSRSRTTNEKLFFGSGTQLSVL.

The chain joins TRBV12-3 or TRBV12-4 to TRBJ2-5, with D possibly TRBD1 on 6 matching bases. V was shortened by 2 bases and J by 4 bases, with 14 bases between the two germline ends. This CDR3 is built from 15 residues. CDR3 bases: TGTGCCAGCAGTTTAACCCAGGGGAGTAGAGAGACCCAGTACTTC. It translates to CASSLTQGSRETQYF.

This chain joins TRBV12-3 or TRBV12-4 and TRBJ2-7, with a possible D match to TRBD2 (5 bases). There are 14 residues in the CDR3. The V gene lost 3 bases and the J gene lost 6 bases, with 15 bases spanning the gap. The DNA for the CDR3 is TGTGCCAGCAGTTTGGCCGCCGGGGTACGCGAGCAGTACTTC. It specifies CASSLAAGVREQYF.

This sequence joins TRBV12-3 or TRBV12-4 and TRBJ1-5; D is unresolved. This CDR3 contains 14 residues. Trimming removed 6 bases at V and 3 bases at J, with 12 bases between. In DNA form, the CDR3 reads TGTGCCAGCAGCTCCGACAACTACAATCAGCCCCAGCATTTT. Amino acids: CASSSDNYNQPQHF.

This clonotype was observed a handful of times. This chain connects TRBV7-9 to TRBJ1-5, with D uncertain. The germline V gene has CDR1 SEHNR and CDR2 FQNEAQ (reference sequence). V was trimmed by 0 bases and J by 6 bases, leaving 9 bases between them. CDR3 length: 14 amino acids. CDR3: CASSLAGDAQPQHF. Here the CDR3 DNA reads TGTGCCAGCAGCTTAGCTGGGGATGCTCAGCCCCAGCATTTT.

CDR3 bases: TGTGCTAGTGGTTTGTTTTCCGGGGATGGCTACACCTTC. Translated, it gives CASGLFSGDGYTF. The chain employs TRBV12-5 and TRBJ1-2; D unresolved. CDR3 length: 13 amino acids. Germline V gives CDR1 LGHNT, CDR2 FRNRAP. V shed 2 bases and J shed 6 bases, with 10 bases lying between them.

This chain links TRBV27 with TRBJ1-5; no firm D call. Germline-derived CDR1 and CDR2 are MNHEY and SMNVEV (reference sequence). This CDR3 comprises 13 residues. Trimming shortened V by 1 base and J by 8 bases, and 9 bases separated the two germline ends. The CDR3 region has the DNA TGTGCCAGCAGTTTATGGGGTATGGAGCCCCAGCATTTT. Its protein is CASSLWGMEPQHF.

This clonotype was counted many times. This chain uses TRBV7-8 with TRBJ1-5; TRBD1 is a possible D gene (6 bases). Per the germline V gene, CDR1 is SGHVS and CDR2 is FQNEAQ. This CDR3 has 15 amino acids. The V end was cut by 0 bases, the J end by 0 bases, with 6 bases between. The CDR3, as DNA: TGTGCCAGCAGCTTAGCGGGGGCTAGCAATCAGCCCCAGCATTTT. Translation gives CASSLAGASNQPQHF.

This clonotype was observed a few times. V gene TRBV2 combines with J gene TRBJ2-7, with D unclear. V lost 1 base to trimming and J lost 2 bases, with 6 bases between them. Germline CDR1 SNHLY, CDR2 FYNNEI. This CDR3 has 13 amino acids. CDR3 protein: CASSEDDAYEQYF. The CDR3 DNA follows: TGTGCCAGCAGTGAAGACGATGCCTACGAGCAGTACTTC.

This clonotype was recorded a few times. The rearrangement uses TRBV7-3 and TRBJ1-1; 8 positions match TRBD1. Trimming at V came to 3 bases and at J to 5 bases, leaving 5 bases not matched to a gene. The CDR3 length is 14 residues. Looked up from germline, CDR1 is SGHTA and CDR2 is FQGTGA. The CDR3 region has the DNA TGTGCCAGCAGCTTCACAGGGGGTGTGACTGAAGCTTTCTTT. Translated: CASSFTGGVTEAFF. Full variable domain (rest looked up from reference TRBV7-3 and TRBJ1-1): GAGVSQTPSNKVTEKGKYVELRCDPISGHTALYWYRQSLGQGPEFLIYFQGTGAADDSGLPNDRFFAVRPEGSVSTLKIQRTERGDSAVYLCASSFTGGVTEAFFGQGTRLTVV.

In its sample, this clonotype was seen a few times. This chain uses TRBV12-3 or TRBV12-4 with TRBJ2-5; unclear D gene. This CDR3 is 13 amino acids long. V was trimmed by 4 bases and J by 2 bases, leaving 8 bases between them. The CDR3 DNA sequence: TGTGCCAGCAGTTGGCAGCCTCAAGAGACCCAGTACTTC. It encodes CASSWQPQETQYF.

The gene calls are TRBV27 and TRBJ2-3; TRBD1 matches 8 bases. This CDR3 region has 14 residues. Unmatched junction bases numbered 3, after V lost 3 bases and J lost 4 bases. Germline CDR1 MNHEY, CDR2 SMNVEV (reference sequence). The CDR3 nucleotides read TGTGCCAGCAGTTTCAACAGGGGGGCAGATACGCAGTATTTT. Its protein product is CASSFNRGADTQYF.

The chain couples TRBV15 to TRBJ1-2; D might be TRBD1 (6 bases). This CDR3 region has 16 residues. V lost 0 bases to trimming and J lost 8 bases, with 19 bases between them. Germline V gene data show CDR1 as LNHNV and CDR2 as YYDKDF (reference sequence). CDR3: CATSRDRGAGYHGYTF. The CDR3 DNA follows: TGTGCCACCAGCAGAGATCGGGGGGCAGGGTATCACGGCTACACCTTC.

The rearrangement joins TRBV7-9 to TRBJ1-1, with TRBD1 matching 9 bases. The junction had 4 bases not matched to a gene; V was cut back by 0 bases and J by 5 bases. CDR1 is SEHNR and CDR2 is FQNEAQ in the germline V gene (reference sequence). The CDR3 runs 15 residues. In DNA, the CDR3 is TGTGCCAGCAGCTTAGCACAGGGGGCCGAGACTGAAGCTTTCTTT. Residues: CASSLAQGAETEAFF.

In its sample, this clonotype was seen many times. The chain has TRBV19 and TRBJ2-3; unclear D gene. Trimming shortened V by 5 bases and J by 2 bases, and 17 bases separated the two germline ends. The germline gives CDR1 LNHDA, CDR2 SQIVND (reference sequence). The CDR3 contains 16 residues. CDR3 nucleotides: TGTGCCAGTAGTCCCCCCCGGATCTTGGACACAGATACGCAGTATTTT. Translated, it gives CASSPPRILDTDTQYF.

This clonotype was detected ten times or more. The genes are TRBV7-9 and TRBJ2-1; D might be TRBD2 (6 bases). The V gene lost 5 bases and the J gene lost 0 bases, with 14 bases spanning the gap. Germline V gene sequence: CDR1 SEHNR, CDR2 FQNEAQ (reference sequence). The CDR3 loop spans 16 amino acids. This chain's CDR3 is CASSGDFESSYNEQFF. CDR3 DNA sequence: TGTGCCAGCAGCGGGGACTTCGAGAGCTCCTACAATGAGCAGTTCTTC.

V usage is TRBV27 and J usage is TRBJ2-2; 9 bases agree with TRBD2. J was trimmed by 9 bases and V by 8 bases; bases with no gene match: 4. This CDR3 region has 12 residues. Germline assignment: CDR1 MNHEY and CDR2 SMNVEV (reference sequence). CDR3: CASAGGGRELFF. The CDR3 DNA follows: TGTGCCAGCGCGGGGGGGGGCAGGGAGCTGTTTTTT.

V and J are TRBV27 and TRBJ2-4, with 9 positions matching TRBD2. CDR3 length: 16 amino acids. Trimming cost V 0 bases and J 7 bases; bases outside gene matches: 7. Germline CDR1 reads MNHEY; CDR2 reads SMNVEV (reference sequence). The CDR3 DNA sequence: TGTGCCAGCAGTTTATCGTGGAGCGGGGGGACGAACATTCAGTACTTC. Its protein product is CASSLSWSGGTNIQYF.